A selection of T cell receptor beta chains follows, all from one sample in a study of blood T cell repertoires in COVID-19. Assay used: immunoSEQ multiplex PCR; TCRdb lists only in-frame clones, some missing. The table includes 200,000 to 250,000 clones, roughly 82% detected once. Sequenced: peripheral blood. The source of these receptors is a man older than 75 with acute or convalescent COVID-19. Each CDR3 is given with its conserved first and last residue. The D gene is left open where the match is weak. Some rows mark clone size as missing; the rest say once, few, many or name a class of expanded clone.

clone size	V gene	J gene	D gene	CDR3 DNA	CDR3 protein
.	TRBV9	TRBJ2-3	.	TGTGCCAGCAGCGTCATTCCTGGGGGCACCGACACAGATACGCAGTATTTT	CASSVIPGGTDTDTQYF
once	TRBV6-4	TRBJ2-2	TRBD2	TGTGCCAGCAGACAACTAGCGGGGGTAAACACCGGGGAGCTGTTTTTT	CASRQLAGVNTGELFF
.	TRBV14	TRBJ1-1	.	TGTGCCAGCAGCCAAGGAGGTTTTACTGCTGAAGCTTTCTTT	CASSQGGFTAEAFF
.	TRBV28	TRBJ2-3	.	TGTGCCAGCAGTTTATCCTACGGGGCTAGCGCCGGCACAGATACGCAGTATTTT	CASSLSYGASAGTDTQYF
.	TRBV4-2	TRBJ2-5	TRBD1	TGTGCCAGCAGCCTGACAGGGTTAGGAGAGACCCAGTACTTC	CASSLTGLGETQYF
.	TRBV29-1	TRBJ1-1	TRBD1	TGCAGCGCCGGACAGGGCAGGGAAGCTTTCTTT	CSAGQGREAFF
.	TRBV19	TRBJ1-5	.	TGTGCCAGTAGTTCACAGTATAGCAATCAGCCCCAGCATTTT	CASSSQYSNQPQHF
.	TRBV9	TRBJ1-2	.	TGTGCCAGCAGCGTAGGCGCAGGGCCCGATGGCTACACCTTC	CASSVGAGPDGYTF
.	TRBV2	TRBJ1-2	.	TGTGCCAGCAGTGAAGCCACAGGTTTGGCGGGCTACACCTTC	CASSEATGLAGYTF
.	TRBV14	TRBJ2-7	TRBD1	TGTGCCAGCAGCCTTAGGACAGGGGGAGGGTCCTACGAGCAGTACTTC	CASSLRTGGGSYEQYF
.	TRBV4-2	TRBJ2-2	TRBD2	TGTGCCAGCAGCCAAGAACGGGGGGACACCGGGGAGCTGTTTTTT	CASSQERGDTGELFF
.	TRBV12-3/TRBV12-4	TRBJ2-7	.	TGTGCCAGCGATTATTCGACTGGGGGGGAGCAGTACTTC	CASDYSTGGEQYF
once	TRBV5-8	TRBJ2-3	.	TGTGCCAGCAGCTTCGGCAGGGTCGCGGATACGCAGTATTTT	CASSFGRVADTQYF
.	TRBV24-1	TRBJ2-1	TRBD2	TGTGCCACCATGACTAGCGGGAGGGAAAATGAGCAGTTCTTC	CATMTSGRENEQFF
.	TRBV9	TRBJ2-2	.	TGTGCCAGCAGCGGCGGACTATCGAACACCGGGGAGCTGTTTTTT	CASSGGLSNTGELFF
once	TRBV7-9	TRBJ1-1	.	TGTGCCAGCAGCTTAGAAGAGCACAGGGCGACTGAAGCTTTCTTT	CASSLEEHRATEAFF
.	TRBV6-6	TRBJ1-4	.	TGTGCCAGCAGTCCGCAGGTGACTAATGAAAAACTGTTTTTT	CASSPQVTNEKLFF
.	TRBV7-2	TRBJ1-2	TRBD1	TGTGCCAGCAGCACCCGACAGGGTCAGGGCTACACCTTC	CASSTRQGQGYTF
.	TRBV6-5	TRBJ1-1	.	TGTGCCAGCACTGCTTCGACTGAGGCTTTCTTT	CASTASTEAFF
.	TRBV4-3	TRBJ1-6	.	TGCGCCAGCAGCCAAGTCCAGGGGAGATCGAATTCACCCCTCCACTTT	CASSQVQGRSNSPLHF
.	TRBV28	TRBJ1-2	.	TGTGCCAGCAGGCCCGAGGATGGCTACACCTTC	CASRPEDGYTF
.	TRBV5-1	TRBJ2-7	TRBD1	TGCGCCAGCAGCTCGGGACAGGGGGTTTCCTACGAGCAGTACTTC	CASSSGQGVSYEQYF
.	TRBV5-1	TRBJ2-3	TRBD1	TGCGCCAGCAGCTTGGGGGACAGGGGGAACACAGATACGCAGTATTTT	CASSLGDRGNTDTQYF
once	TRBV5-1	TRBJ2-5	TRBD1	TGCGCCAGCAGCTTGGGGGGACAGGCTATTGGGAAGACCCAGTACTTC	CASSLGGQAIGKTQYF
.	TRBV7-8	TRBJ1-4	.	TGTGCCAGCAGCTTGACCCACAGGGTAGCTAATGAAAAACTGTTTTTT	CASSLTHRVANEKLFF
.	TRBV27	TRBJ1-1	.	TGTGCCAGCAGTTCCGGGGTCGGCACTGAAGCTTTCTTT	CASSSGVGTEAFF
.	TRBV6-5	TRBJ2-7	.	TGTGCCAGCAGTTCTACCCCTTCGGGTCTGGAGCAGTACTTC	CASSSTPSGLEQYF
once	TRBV6-5	TRBJ1-5	.	TGTGCCAGCAGTTCCCTCTCTATTCAGGGAAGGCCCCAGCATTTT	CASSSLSIQGRPQHF
.	TRBV4-1	TRBJ1-3	.	TGCGCCAGCAGCCAAGTGCTGACCCGGAGAGGAAACACCATATATTTT	CASSQVLTRRGNTIYF
.	TRBV28	TRBJ2-1	TRBD2	TGTGCCAGCAGTAGCACCGGGACTAGTAGCCTTGAGCAGTTCTTC	CASSSTGTSSLEQFF
.	TRBV5-6	TRBJ2-7	.	TGTGCCAGCAGCTTGGTATCGTACGAGCAGTACTTC	CASSLVSYEQYF
.	TRBV28	TRBJ1-1	.	TGTGCCAGCCGGGGGTGGGTTGAAGCTTTCTTT	CASRGWVEAFF
.	TRBV5-6	TRBJ1-3	.	TGTGCCAGCAGCTTGGGGGAGTTCTCTGGAAACACCATATATTTT	CASSLGEFSGNTIYF
.	TRBV5-5	TRBJ1-5	TRBD1	TGTGCCAGCAGCCTGGACAGGGCATCCAATCAGCCCCAGCATTTT	CASSLDRASNQPQHF
.	TRBV24-1	TRBJ1-2	TRBD1	TGTGCCACCAGTGGAGAAAGACAGGGGGGTGGCTACACCTTC	CATSGERQGGGYTF
.	TRBV2	TRBJ1-5	.	TGTGCCAGCAGTGAAGGAGGTTTCAATCAGCCCCAGCATTTT	CASSEGGFNQPQHF
few	TRBV5-1	TRBJ2-2	TRBD1	TGCGCCAGCAGCTTGCGTTTCCGGGACAGGGTGTCGACCGGGGAGCTGTTTTTT	CASSLRFRDRVSTGELFF
.	TRBV19	TRBJ2-1	.	TGTGCCAGTAGTCAGAGGACTCTAGCCTACAATGAGCAGTTCTTC	CASSQRTLAYNEQFF
once	TRBV7-3	TRBJ2-2	TRBD2	TGTGCCAGCAGCCCATCCGGGACTAGCGGGACCGGGGAGCTGTTTTTT	CASSPSGTSGTGELFF
.	TRBV3-1/TRBV3-2	TRBJ1-2	.	TGTGCCAGCAGCCACGGACAGATCTATGGCTACACCTTC	CASSHGQIYGYTF
.	TRBV28	TRBJ1-5	TRBD1	TGTGCCAGCAGTTCTCTGGGCGGGACAGGAAGGGTTAGCAATCAGCCCCAGCATTTT	CASSSLGGTGRVSNQPQHF
.	TRBV25-1	TRBJ1-2	.	TGTGCCAGCAGTGATACGGGAGGGGGATACTATGGCTACACCTTC	CASSDTGGGYYGYTF
.	TRBV25-1	TRBJ1-3	.	TGTGCCAGCAAGGGAGGTGATAGCGGAAACACCATATATTTT	CASKGGDSGNTIYF
.	TRBV11-3	TRBJ2-5	.	TGTGCCAGCAGCTTAGATACGCGGCAAGGAGCAGAGACCCAGTACTTC	CASSLDTRQGAETQYF